Listed here are 22 T cell receptor beta chains from one sample, sequenced in a study of shared clonotypes between healthy human individuals. The naive CD8 fraction comprised CD45RO-negative cells positively selected for CCR7 and excluded terminally differentiated effector memory CD45RA+ cells. Assay used: immunoSEQ multiplex PCR; TCRdb lists only in-frame clones, some missing. The repertoire holds about 820,000 clones, with 92% as singletons. Sample: naive CD8+ T cells sorted from blood. Every receptor here comes from a man aged 25-45 years in good health.

This rearrangement joins TRBV6-6 to TRBJ1-2; D perhaps matches TRBD1 (6 bases). This CDR3 region has 16 residues. V lost 2 bases and J lost 0, with 13 bases in between. CDR1 is MNHNY, CDR2 SVGAGI, per germline (reference sequence). The CDR3 coding sequence is TGTGCCAGCAGTTACGGACAGCCTTATACTAACTATGGCTACACCTTC. This codes for CASSYGQPYTNYGYTF.

The chain is built from TRBV7-9 and TRBJ2-3; 9 bases are a match to TRBD1. The germline V gene has CDR1 SEHNR and CDR2 FQNEAQ (reference sequence). The CDR3 length is 16 residues. V trimming: 4 bases; J trimming: 3 bases; junction bases outside the gene matches: 8. The chain's CDR3 is CASSSTGGVLTDTQYF. The CDR3 coding sequence is TGTGCCAGCAGCTCCACAGGGGGCGTCTTGACAGATACGCAGTATTTT.

The rearrangement joins TRBV7-9 to TRBJ1-2, with D possibly matching TRBD1 (6 bases). Trimming pared 6 bases from V and 8 bases from J, leaving 22 bases between. The CDR3 is made up of 15 amino acids. Germline V gene data show CDR1 as SEHNR and CDR2 as FQNEAQ (reference sequence). In nucleotides, the CDR3 is TGTGCCAGCAGTTCTACGGACAGTCCCGGTTGGGGCTACACCTTC. It translates to CASSSTDSPGWGYTF.

With regard to this clone: In the same sample, other DNA sequences code for this CDR3. The rearrangement joins TRBV5-4 to TRBJ2-1, with no clear D. Deletions cut 0 bases from V and 3 bases from J, with 4 bases between. The CDR3 runs to 13 residues. Germline CDR1 is SGHNT and CDR2 is YYREEE (reference sequence). CDR3 bases: TGTGCCAGCAGCTTGGCTAGCTACAATGAGCAGTTCTTC. This gives the protein CASSLASYNEQFF.

This chain joins TRBV19 and TRBJ2-1, with 9 bases lining up with TRBD2. The CDR3 loop spans 15 amino acids. Germline-derived CDR1 and CDR2 are LNHDA and SQIVND (reference sequence). The ends lost 5 bases at V and 2 bases at J; junction bases unmatched: 4. The CDR3 protein is CASSLTSGPYNEQFF. CDR3 in DNA: TGTGCCAGTAGTTTAACTAGCGGGCCCTACAATGAGCAGTTCTTC.

This clone was seen at least ten times. The gene calls are TRBV5-6 and TRBJ2-3; 7 positions match TRBD1. V lost 3 bases, J lost 0 bases, and 7 bases stayed unmatched. The germline gives CDR1 SGHDT, CDR2 YYEEEE. This CDR3 contains 16 residues. Here the CDR3 reads CASSSGTDTSTDTQYF. In DNA, the CDR3 is TGTGCCAGCAGCTCGGGGACAGACACTAGCACAGATACGCAGTATTTT. Complete variable domain (other parts from reference TRBV5-6 and TRBJ2-3): DAGVTQSPTHLIKTRGQQVTLRCSPKSGHDTVSWYQQALGQGPQFIFQYYEEEERQRGNFPDRFSGHQFPNYSSELNVNALLLGDSALYLCASSSGTDTSTDTQYFGPGTRLTVL.

The chain recombines TRBV27 with TRBJ2-2; D possibly uses TRBD1 or TRBD2 (7 bases each). This CDR3 is built from 17 residues. CDR1 is MNHEY, CDR2 SMNVEV, per germline (reference sequence). Trimming left V 9 bases short and J 7 bases short, with 27 bases between. The CDR3 coding sequence is TGTGCCAGAGGGGGGGAATTAGGGGGCGGAGGTGACGGGGAGCTGTTTTTT. Protein: CARGGELGGGGDGELFF.

The chain combines TRBV7-9 with TRBJ2-2; the D gene is possibly TRBD1 (5 bases). Per the germline V gene, CDR1 is SEHNR and CDR2 is FQNEAQ (reference sequence). The CDR3 is made up of 15 amino acids. V was trimmed by 2 bases and J by 7 bases, leaving 14 bases between them. The CDR3 sequence: CASSLSGFFFGELFF. Here the CDR3 DNA reads TGTGCCAGCAGCTTATCAGGGTTTTTCTTCGGGGAGCTGTTTTTT.

This clone appeared a single time. The V gene is TRBV7-9, the J gene TRBJ1-1; D is unclear. Germline loops: CDR1 SEHNR, CDR2 FQNEAQ (reference sequence). Trimming shortened V by 2 bases and J by 7 bases, and 8 bases separated the two germline ends. The CDR3 totals 12 residues. The CDR3, as DNA: TGTGCCAGCAGCTTACGATCCTTTGAAGCTTTCTTT. Translating it yields CASSLRSFEAFF. Filled out from reference TRBV7-9 and TRBJ1-1, the complete variable domain reads DTGVSQNPRHKITKRGQNVTFRCDPISEHNRLYWYRQTLGQGPEFLTYFQNEAQLEKSRLLSDRFSAERPKGSFSTLEIQRTEQGDSAMYLCASSLRSFEAFFGQGTRLTVV.

This chain connects TRBV5-4 to TRBJ2-7, with 7 bases matching TRBD1. V lost 3 bases, J lost 0 bases, and 3 bases stayed unmatched. The length of the CDR3 is 14 residues. Germline CDR1 reads SGHNT; CDR2 reads YYREEE (reference sequence). In nucleotides, the CDR3 is TGTGCCAGCAGCTACCGGGACAGCTCCTACGAGCAGTACTTC. Translating it yields CASSYRDSSYEQYF.

The chain has TRBV28 and TRBJ2-3, with D possibly being TRBD1 (5 bases). V gave up 2 bases and J gave up 3 bases, with 12 bases separating them. Germline lookup yields CDR1 MDHEN and CDR2 SYDVKM. The CDR3 consists of 15 residues. The CDR3 protein is CASSLGAVRTDTQYF. Written as DNA, the CDR3 is TGTGCCAGCAGTTTAGGGGCAGTCCGGACAGATACGCAGTATTTT.

The CDR3 nucleotides read TGCAGCGGGGCTGGCGGGACCGGGGAGCTGTTTTTT. Its translation is CSGAGGTGELFF. V usage is TRBV29-1 and J usage is TRBJ2-2, with D perhaps matching TRBD2 (5 bases). This CDR3 comprises 12 residues. V was shortened by 7 bases and J by 5 bases, with 11 bases between the two germline ends. Germline-derived CDR1 and CDR2 are SQVTM and ANQGSEA.

The chain is built from TRBV7-9 and TRBJ2-1; TRBD2 matches at 8 bases. The CDR3 is 15 residues long. Germline values: CDR1 SEHNR, CDR2 FQNEAQ (reference sequence). Losses at the gene ends were 5 bases for V and 0 bases for J; bases not matched to a gene: 3. CDR3 coding DNA: TGTGCCAGCAGCAAGCGGGGGAGCTCCTACAATGAGCAGTTCTTC. It codes for CASSKRGSSYNEQFF.

Many counts were recorded for this clone. CDR3 in amino acids: CASSFAGTGGGQPQHF. The CDR3 DNA follows: TGTGCCAGCAGTTTCGCCGGGACAGGGGGAGGTCAGCCCCAGCATTTT. The J gene is TRBJ1-5, the V gene TRBV28, with 11 bases identical to TRBD1. J gave up 6 bases and V 3 bases, and 7 bases lay outside the gene matches. The CDR3 covers 16 residues. From germline, CDR1 is MDHEN and CDR2 SYDVKM.

The V call is TRBV5-4, the J call TRBJ2-5; D unresolved. The V end lost 3 bases, the J end lost 1 base, and 16 bases lay between the germline ends. There are 16 residues in the CDR3. CDR1 SGHNT and CDR2 YYREEE come from the germline V gene (reference sequence). CDR3: CASSSAPDHPQETQYF. CDR3 in DNA: TGTGCCAGCAGCTCGGCCCCGGACCACCCCCAAGAGACCCAGTACTTC.

The gene calls are TRBV6-5 and TRBJ1-4; no reliable D call. The germline V gene has CDR1 MNHEY and CDR2 SVGAGI. The CDR3 is 12 amino acids. Trimming removed 11 bases from V and 8 bases from J, with 15 bases in between. The CDR3 DNA reads as TGTGCCGCCCAGAGCCTTAAGGAAAAACTGTTTTTT. Protein: CAAQSLKEKLFF.

V usage is TRBV6-6 and J usage is TRBJ2-3; D is possibly TRBD1 or TRBD2 (7 bases each). The V end was cut by 8 bases, the J end by 2 bases, with 14 bases between. This CDR3 is 14 amino acids long. CDR1 MNHNY and CDR2 SVGAGI come from the germline V gene (reference sequence). The CDR3 sequence: CASGAGGATDTQYF. CDR3 DNA: TGTGCCAGCGGCGCAGGGGGGGCCACAGATACGCAGTATTTT.

The gene calls are TRBV7-3 and TRBJ2-3; D could derive from TRBD1 or TRBD2 (5 bases each). V was trimmed by 5 bases and J by 2 bases, leaving 14 bases between them. The germline V gene has CDR1 SGHTA and CDR2 FQGTGA. The CDR3 is 15 amino acids. Here the CDR3 reads CASSLGERLTDTQYF. CDR3 nucleotides: TGTGCCAGCAGCCTAGGGGAGAGACTCACAGATACGCAGTATTTT.

A single count supports this clone. Other DNA sequences within the sample encode an identical CDR3. The J gene is TRBJ2-3, the V gene TRBV5-1; maybe TRBD2 (6 bases). The CDR3 is made up of 14 amino acids. Looked up from germline, CDR1 is SGHRS and CDR2 is YFSETQ. V was clipped by 0 bases and J by 6 bases, with 11 bases between them. The CDR3 DNA follows: TGCGCCAGCAGCTTGGCCGGGGGAACGGATACGCAGTATTTT. Translated, it gives CASSLAGGTDTQYF.

This rearrangement joins TRBV5-1 to TRBJ2-3; 16 nucleotides align to TRBD2. The germline V gene encodes CDR1 SGHRS and CDR2 YFSETQ. J gave up 6 bases and V 4 bases, and 8 bases lay outside the gene matches. The CDR3 runs 17 residues. In DNA, the CDR3 is TGCGCCAGCAGCCCGGGGACTAGCGGGAGGGCCGGGGATACGCAGTATTTT. Amino acid sequence: CASSPGTSGRAGDTQYF.

V is TRBV7-9 and J is TRBJ2-3, with 10 bases lining up with TRBD2. Trimming took 4 bases from V and 0 from J; bases not matched to a gene: 4. Germline CDR1 reads SEHNR; CDR2 reads FQNEAQ (reference sequence). CDR3 length equals 16 residues. The chain's CDR3 is CASSSRTSGSTDTQYF. The CDR3 nucleotides are TGTGCCAGCAGCTCCAGGACTAGCGGTAGCACAGATACGCAGTATTTT.

The chain carries TRBV6-6 and TRBJ1-1; D gene unclear. There are 13 residues in the CDR3. V lost 7 bases to trimming and J lost 1 base, with 10 bases between them. Germline V gene sequence: CDR1 MNHNY, CDR2 SVGAGI (reference sequence). The CDR3 here is CASITSANTEAFF. The CDR3 DNA follows: TGTGCCAGCATCACCAGTGCGAACACTGAAGCTTTCTTT.